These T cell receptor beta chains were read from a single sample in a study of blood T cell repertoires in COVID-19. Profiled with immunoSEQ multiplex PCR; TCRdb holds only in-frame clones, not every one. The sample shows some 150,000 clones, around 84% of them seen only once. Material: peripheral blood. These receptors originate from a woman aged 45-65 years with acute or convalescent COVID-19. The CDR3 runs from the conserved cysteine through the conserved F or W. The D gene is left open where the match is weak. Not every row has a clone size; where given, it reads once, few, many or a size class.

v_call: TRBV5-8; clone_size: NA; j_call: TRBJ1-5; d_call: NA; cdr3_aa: CASSLGQVSNQPQHF; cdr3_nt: TGTGCCAGCAGCTTAGGTCAGGTTAGCAATCAGCCCCAGCATTTT
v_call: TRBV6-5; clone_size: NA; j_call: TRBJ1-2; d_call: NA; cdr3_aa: CASSYSIQGNYGYTF; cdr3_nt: TGTGCCAGCAGTTACTCGATTCAGGGAAACTATGGCTACACCTTC
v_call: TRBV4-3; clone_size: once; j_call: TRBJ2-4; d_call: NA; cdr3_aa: CASSRQGQKNIQYF; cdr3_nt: TGCGCCAGCAGCCGGCAGGGGCAAAAAAACATTCAGTACTTC
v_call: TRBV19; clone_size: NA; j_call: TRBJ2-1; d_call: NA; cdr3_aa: CASSPAGDEQFF; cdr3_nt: TGTGCCAGTAGTCCAGCGGGCGATGAGCAGTTCTTC
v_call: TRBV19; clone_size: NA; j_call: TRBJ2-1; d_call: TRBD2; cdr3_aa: CASSVIAGSYNEQFF; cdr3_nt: TGTGCCAGTAGTGTCATAGCGGGCTCCTACAATGAGCAGTTCTTC
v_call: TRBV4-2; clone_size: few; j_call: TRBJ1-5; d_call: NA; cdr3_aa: CASSQLSFRGNQPQHF; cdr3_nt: TGTGCCAGCAGCCAGCTTTCCTTCAGGGGCAATCAGCCCCAGCATTTT
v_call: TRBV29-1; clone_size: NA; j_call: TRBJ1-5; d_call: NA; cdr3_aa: CSVGKGGDQPQHF; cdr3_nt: TGCAGCGTTGGAAAGGGAGGCGATCAGCCCCAGCATTTT
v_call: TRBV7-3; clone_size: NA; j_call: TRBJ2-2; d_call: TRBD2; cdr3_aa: CASSSLSGRAFGGELFF; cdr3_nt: TGTGCCAGCAGCTCCTTGAGCGGGAGGGCCTTTGGCGGGGAGCTGTTTTTT
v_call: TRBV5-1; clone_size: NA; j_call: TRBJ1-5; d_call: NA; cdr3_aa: CASSASPGANQPQHF; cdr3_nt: TGCGCCAGCAGCGCCTCCCCAGGGGCCAATCAGCCCCAGCATTTT
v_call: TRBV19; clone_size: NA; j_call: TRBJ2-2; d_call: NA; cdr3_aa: CASKSDSGATGELFF; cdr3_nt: TGTGCCAGTAAGAGCGATAGCGGAGCGACCGGGGAGCTGTTTTTT
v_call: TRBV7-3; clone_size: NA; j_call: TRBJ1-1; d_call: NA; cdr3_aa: CASSFAGNTEAFF; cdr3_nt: TGTGCCAGCAGCTTCGCCGGGAACACTGAAGCTTTCTTT
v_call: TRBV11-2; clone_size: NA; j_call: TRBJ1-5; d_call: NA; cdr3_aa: CASSWGRSNQPQHF; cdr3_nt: TGTGCCAGCAGCTGGGGGCGGAGCAATCAGCCCCAGCATTTT
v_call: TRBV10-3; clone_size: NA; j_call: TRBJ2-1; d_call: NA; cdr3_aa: CAISESKQVNEQFF; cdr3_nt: TGTGCCATCAGTGAGTCGAAACAGGTCAATGAGCAGTTCTTC
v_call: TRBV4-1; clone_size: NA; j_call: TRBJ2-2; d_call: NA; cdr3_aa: CASSQERRPNTGELFF; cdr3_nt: TGCGCCAGCAGCCAAGAAAGGAGGCCGAACACCGGGGAGCTGTTTTTT
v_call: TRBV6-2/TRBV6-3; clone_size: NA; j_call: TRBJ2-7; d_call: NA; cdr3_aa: CASSYSHSRGTSYEQYF; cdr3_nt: TGTGCCAGCAGTTACTCCCACTCCCGGGGTACCTCCTACGAGCAGTACTTC
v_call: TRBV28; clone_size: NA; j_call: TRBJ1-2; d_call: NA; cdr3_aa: CASSSGGEGYTF; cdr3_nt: TGTGCCAGCAGTTCGGGAGGTGAGGGCTACACCTTC
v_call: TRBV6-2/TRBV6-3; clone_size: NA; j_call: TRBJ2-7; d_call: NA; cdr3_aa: CASSYDGTFLGDEQYF; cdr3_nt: TGTGCCAGCAGTTACGATGGGACTTTCCTCGGGGACGAGCAGTACTTC
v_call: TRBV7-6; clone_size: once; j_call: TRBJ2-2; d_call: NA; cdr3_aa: CASSLEVAGDRTGELFF; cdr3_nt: TGTGCCAGCAGCTTAGAGGTGGCAGGGGATCGCACCGGGGAGCTGTTTTTT
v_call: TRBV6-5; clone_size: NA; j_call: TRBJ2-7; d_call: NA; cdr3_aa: CASSFDRRQYF; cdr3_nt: TGTGCCAGCAGTTTCGACAGGAGGCAGTACTTC
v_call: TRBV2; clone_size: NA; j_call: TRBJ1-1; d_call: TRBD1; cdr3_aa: CASSEDRGRGTEAFF; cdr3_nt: TGTGCCAGCAGTGAAGACAGGGGCCGGGGGACTGAAGCTTTCTTT
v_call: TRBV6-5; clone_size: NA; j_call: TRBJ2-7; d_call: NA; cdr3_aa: CASSYSYSSYEQYF; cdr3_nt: TGTGCCAGCAGTTACTCGTACAGCTCCTACGAGCAGTACTTC
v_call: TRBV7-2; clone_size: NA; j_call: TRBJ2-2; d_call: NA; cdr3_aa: CASSLLGAAGELFF; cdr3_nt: TGTGCCAGCAGCCTGTTAGGGGCGGCTGGGGAGCTGTTTTTT
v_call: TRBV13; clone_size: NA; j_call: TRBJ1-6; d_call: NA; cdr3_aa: CASSLQGSNSPLHF; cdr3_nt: TGTGCCAGCAGCTTACAGGGTAGTAATTCACCCCTCCACTTT
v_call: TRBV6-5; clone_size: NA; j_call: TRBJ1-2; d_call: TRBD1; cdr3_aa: CASSLGQGRNGYTF; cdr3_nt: TGTGCCAGCTCGTTGGGACAGGGGAGGAATGGCTACACCTTC
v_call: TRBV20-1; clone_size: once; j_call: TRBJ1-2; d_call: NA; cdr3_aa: CSASSGGGALNGYTF; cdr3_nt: TGCAGTGCTAGTTCTGGGGGGGGTGCCTTAAATGGCTACACCTTC
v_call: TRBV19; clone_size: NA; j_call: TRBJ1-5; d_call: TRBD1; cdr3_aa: CASSIGQSGTGNQPQHF; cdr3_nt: TGTGCCAGTAGTATTGGTCAATCCGGGACAGGGAATCAGCCCCAGCATTTT
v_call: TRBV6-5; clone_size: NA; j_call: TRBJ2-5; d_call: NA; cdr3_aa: CASSSQTLVETQYF; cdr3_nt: TGTGCCAGCAGTTCCCAGACATTGGTGGAGACCCAGTACTTC
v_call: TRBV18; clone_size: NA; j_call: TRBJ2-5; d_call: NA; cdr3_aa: CASSPPGWGEETQYF; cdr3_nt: TGTGCCAGCTCACCACCGGGTTGGGGGGAAGAGACCCAGTACTTC
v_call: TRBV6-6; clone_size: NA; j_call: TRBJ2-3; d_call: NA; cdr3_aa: CASSLSTDTQYF; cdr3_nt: TGTGCCAGCAGCCTTAGCACAGATACGCAGTATTTT
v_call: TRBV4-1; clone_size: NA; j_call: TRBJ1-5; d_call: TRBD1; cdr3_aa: CASSQGDRDNQPQHF; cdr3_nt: TGCGCCAGCAGCCAAGGTGACAGGGACAATCAGCCCCAGCATTTT
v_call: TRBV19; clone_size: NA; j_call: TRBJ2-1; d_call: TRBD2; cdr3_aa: CASSMGLAGVMGYNEQFF; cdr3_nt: TGTGCCAGTAGTATGGGACTAGCGGGAGTAATGGGTTACAATGAGCAGTTCTTC
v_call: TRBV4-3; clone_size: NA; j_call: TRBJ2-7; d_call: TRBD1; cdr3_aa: CASSRGTGSYEQYF; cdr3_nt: TGCGCCAGCAGCCGCGGGACAGGCTCCTACGAGCAGTACTTC